A selection of T cell receptor beta chains follows, all from one sample in a study of T cell clones after liver transplantation. TCRdb's table, derived via immunoSEQ multiplex PCR, lists solely in-frame clones and lacks some. The sample has tens of thousands of clones; approximately 81% are singletons. The sample consisted of CD4+ T cells from blood, taken about 50 months after liver transplant. These receptors all stem from a human patient who received a liver transplant. A subset of T cells may come from the graft donor. The CDR3 runs from the conserved cysteine through the conserved F or W.

v_call: TRBV7-6; cdr3_aa: CASSSPGSTDTQYF
v_call: TRBV7-2; cdr3_aa: CASSLTVTWYGYTF
v_call: TRBV6-1; cdr3_aa: CASSPQGTYTEAFF
v_call: TRBV2; cdr3_aa: CASSPLGSGRFPGELFF
v_call: TRBV7-9; cdr3_aa: CASSRPGRQQGANVLTF
v_call: TRBV5-4; cdr3_aa: CASSLAGWGGDTEAFF
v_call: TRBV18; cdr3_aa: CASSLDVGDTEAFF
v_call: TRBV4-3; cdr3_aa: CASSPLAGAAAWEQFF
v_call: TRBV20-1; cdr3_aa: CSARETQYF
v_call: TRBV11-1; cdr3_aa: CASSLGGQDHQPQHF
v_call: TRBV7-2; cdr3_aa: CASSLSGTGNTIYF
v_call: TRBV5-4; cdr3_aa: CASSGRKGDNEQFF
v_call: TRBV27; cdr3_aa: CASSLSFEERWGYTF
v_call: TRBV4-2; cdr3_aa: CASSLRTGGNNEQFF
v_call: TRBV4-1; cdr3_aa: CASSNPDRLYGYTF
v_call: TRBV11-2; cdr3_aa: CASSPGQMNTGELFF
v_call: TRBV30; cdr3_aa: CAWSGTGVTGELFF
v_call: TRBV7-9; cdr3_aa: CASSLGPYNEQFF
v_call: TRBV5-5; cdr3_aa: CASSPRADTDTQYF
v_call: TRBV10-3; cdr3_aa: CAISAPSGANVLTF
v_call: TRBV7-9; cdr3_aa: CASSLAGTGEKLFF
v_call: TRBV6-1; cdr3_aa: CATDPRGRPQETQYF
v_call: TRBV7-8; cdr3_aa: CASSRTSGNTGELFF
v_call: TRBV6-4; cdr3_aa: CASSPAITGGAVRGYTF
v_call: TRBV6-6; cdr3_aa: CASSAPRGADYGYTF
v_call: TRBV27; cdr3_aa: CASSYRGVRETQYF
v_call: TRBV6-4; cdr3_aa: CASASGSGETQYF
v_call: TRBV5-4; cdr3_aa: CASSSDRGIYTGELFF
v_call: TRBV4-2; cdr3_aa: CASSRRAGGSSYNEQFF
v_call: TRBV29-1; cdr3_aa: CSVASSTDTQYF
v_call: TRBV6-6; cdr3_aa: CASSNPRGDNEQFF
v_call: TRBV7-2; cdr3_aa: CASSPQGTLPETQYF
v_call: TRBV9; cdr3_aa: CASSVGGGAGETQYF
v_call: TRBV5-6; cdr3_aa: CASNGRKDRNYGYTF
v_call: TRBV7-2; cdr3_aa: CASTIQAGSYEQYF
v_call: TRBV6-1; cdr3_aa: CASRAEGEQYF
v_call: TRBV6-5; cdr3_aa: CASSLTGTGIYEQYF
v_call: TRBV5-4; cdr3_aa: CASSVTQNSYEQYF
v_call: TRBV27; cdr3_aa: CASRPALAGFEQFF
v_call: TRBV7-2; cdr3_aa: CASSLGTPNQPQHF
v_call: TRBV9; cdr3_aa: CASSVDSNYGYTF
v_call: TRBV4-1; cdr3_aa: CASSRDASNQPQHF
v_call: TRBV6-5; cdr3_aa: CASRIQGNDGYTF
v_call: TRBV23-1; cdr3_aa: CASSHRGDYGYTF
v_call: TRBV2; cdr3_aa: CASLDEVVGGTEAFF
v_call: TRBV7-3; cdr3_aa: CASSSRDSSYNEQFF
v_call: TRBV5-4; cdr3_aa: CASSLELGEGQETQYF
v_call: TRBV28; cdr3_aa: CASSLITGKLSAFF
v_call: TRBV9; cdr3_aa: CASSIGLRPDTGELFF
v_call: TRBV20-1; cdr3_aa: CSARGDGYTF
v_call: TRBV6-6; cdr3_aa: CASSLLADYEQYF